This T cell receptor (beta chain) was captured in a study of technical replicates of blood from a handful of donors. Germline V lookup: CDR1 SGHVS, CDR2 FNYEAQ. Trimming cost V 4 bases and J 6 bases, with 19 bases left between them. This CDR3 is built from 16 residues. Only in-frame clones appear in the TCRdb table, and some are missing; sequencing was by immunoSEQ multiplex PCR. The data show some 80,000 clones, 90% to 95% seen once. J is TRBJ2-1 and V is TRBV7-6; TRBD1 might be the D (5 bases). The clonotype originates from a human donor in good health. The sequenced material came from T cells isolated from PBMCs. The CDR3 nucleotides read TGTGCCAGCAGCTCATCGGTCATGTGGGGCCTCAATGAGCAGTTCTTC. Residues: CASSSSVMWGLNEQFF.